A single sample is the source of the 12 T cell receptor beta chains below, sequenced in a study of T cell responses to AZD1222 COVID-19 vaccine. Profiled with immunoSEQ multiplex PCR; TCRdb holds only in-frame clones, not every one. The table shows 100,000 to 130,000 clones, with 80% to 90% occurring only once. Sequencing was performed on peripheral blood, taken on day 0 of AZD1222 vaccination. The receptors originated from an adult in good health.

The chain employs TRBV28 and TRBJ1-1, with no clear D. The CDR3 consists of 13 residues. CDR1 and CDR2 (germline): MDHEN, SYDVKM. Trimming stripped 4 bases from V and 10 bases from J, with 16 bases between. Written as DNA, the CDR3 is TGTGCCAGCAGTTCACCCCCCGGCTCTAGAGCTTTCTTT. Translating gives CASSSPPGSRAFF.

V and J are TRBV27 and TRBJ2-1; maybe TRBD1 (5 bases). The CDR3 sequence is 15 residues long. Germline CDR1 and CDR2: MNHEY and SMNVEV (reference sequence). V shed 10 bases and J shed 5 bases, with 21 bases lying between them. The CDR3 here is CAKAAAPRGHNEQFF. For the CDR3, the DNA is TGTGCCAAAGCAGCTGCTCCTAGGGGCCACAATGAGCAGTTCTTC.

This clone occurred a few times. V and J are TRBV14 and TRBJ2-7; perhaps TRBD2 as D (6 bases). V lost 8 bases and J 2 bases, leaving 13 bases between the germline ends. The CDR3 is made up of 13 amino acids. Germline values: CDR1 SGHDN, CDR2 FVKESK. As DNA, the CDR3 is TGTGCCAGCTCCAGCGGGTGGGCCTACGAGCAGTACTTC. Protein product: CASSSGWAYEQYF.

The V gene is TRBV21-1, the J gene TRBJ2-7. TRBV21-1 is an annotated pseudogene. This CDR3 is 11 amino acids long. The CDR3 is CASSRSYEQYF. CDR3 DNA sequence: TGTGCCAGCAGCAGATCCTACGAGCAGTACTTC.

V is TRBV6-5 and J is TRBJ2-3; the match to TRBD2 covers 8 bases. The ends lost 2 bases at V and 3 bases at J; junction bases unmatched: 7. The CDR3 is made up of 16 amino acids. Germline CDR1 and CDR2: MNHEY and SVGAGI. The CDR3 nucleotides are TGTGCCAGCAGTTACCGGCCTAGCGGGCATACAGATACGCAGTATTTT. It codes for CASSYRPSGHTDTQYF.

V and J are TRBV30 and TRBJ2-1; 11 bases map to TRBD2. Trimming took 3 bases from V and 7 from J; bases not matched to a gene: 11. There are 16 residues in the CDR3. Germline CDR1 is GTSNPN and CDR2 is SVGIG (reference sequence). The CDR3 is CAWRALGLAAINEQFF. As DNA, the CDR3 is TGTGCCTGGAGGGCCCTGGGACTAGCGGCCATAAATGAGCAGTTCTTC.

The chain carries TRBV6-2 or TRBV6-3 and TRBJ2-1; 10 bases agree with TRBD2. The germline V gene has CDR1 MNHEY and CDR2 SVGEGT. J gave up 0 bases and V 2 bases, and 4 bases lay outside the gene matches. The CDR3 is 17 amino acids. CDR3 nucleotide sequence: TGTGCCAGCAGTTACGTAGCGGGAGGTCCCTCCTACAATGAGCAGTTCTTC. Translating gives CASSYVAGGPSYNEQFF.

The chain combines TRBV6-5 with TRBJ2-1; perhaps TRBD1 as D (6 bases). V was trimmed by 11 bases and J by 4 bases, leaving 18 bases between them. The CDR3 extends over 14 amino acids. The germline V gene has CDR1 MNHEY and CDR2 SVGAGI. The CDR3 bases are TGTGCCGTACAGGACGGACAGCCATACAATGAGCAGTTCTTC. Encoded protein: CAVQDGQPYNEQFF.

This clone was picked up one time. J is TRBJ2-7 and V is TRBV28, with TRBD1 matching 7 bases. From germline, CDR1 is MDHEN and CDR2 SYDVKM. The ends lost 5 bases at V and 4 bases at J; junction bases unmatched: 8. This CDR3 region has 14 residues. The CDR3 is CASSNPGQTYEQYF. The CDR3 DNA reads as TGTGCCAGCAGTAATCCGGGACAGACTTACGAGCAGTACTTC.

This chain links TRBV24-1 with TRBJ2-7; the D gene is possibly TRBD1 (6 bases). This CDR3 comprises 14 residues. Germline CDR1 and CDR2: KGHDR and SFDVKD. The V and J ends lost 0 bases and 2 bases respectively, with 7 bases between them. This CDR3 is CATSDLDRTYEQYF. CDR3 nucleotide sequence: TGTGCCACCAGTGATTTGGACAGGACCTACGAGCAGTACTTC.

V usage is TRBV2 and J usage is TRBJ1-4; D unclear. The V end was cut by 4 bases, the J end by 4 bases, with 10 bases between. The CDR3 loop spans 14 amino acids. Germline V lookup: CDR1 SNHLY, CDR2 FYNNEI. The CDR3 DNA sequence: TGTGCCAGCAGTGGGTGGCAGAGTAATGAAAAACTGTTTTTT. It is translated as CASSGWQSNEKLFF.

The genes are TRBV11-3 and TRBJ2-3; 10 bases are a match to TRBD2. This CDR3 is built from 16 residues. CDR1 SGHNT and CDR2 YENEEA come from the germline V gene. J lost 2 bases, V lost 3 bases, and 5 bases had no gene match. In DNA, the CDR3 is TGTGCCAGCAGCTTTTCTAGCGGGAGTTACACAGATACGCAGTATTTT. Its protein is CASSFSSGSYTDTQYF.